Listed below are T cell receptor beta chains from one sample, sequenced in a study of blood T cell repertoires in COVID-19. Only in-frame clones appear in the TCRdb table, and some are missing; sequencing was by immunoSEQ multiplex PCR. The sample carries around 170,000 clones, approximately 80% recorded once. Input material: peripheral blood. These receptors were obtained from a human donor in a cohort sampled during active COVID-19. Both conserved end residues are part of each CDR3. The D gene is left open where the match is weak. Some rows have no size entry. The others give once, few or many, or a class for an expanded clone.

TRBD2	TRBV11-3	.	14	TRBJ2-1	TGTGCCAGCAGCCCACGGTCTAGCGGGAGAGTAGAGTTCTTC	CASSPRSSGRVEFF
.	TRBV5-8	.	15	TRBJ1-1	TGTGCCAGCAGCTTGGGCGCTGCGAGAAACACTGAAGCTTTCTTT	CASSLGAARNTEAFF
.	TRBV21-1	.	14	TRBJ2-7	TGTGCCAGCAGGCGGGACAGGAGACCCTACGAGCAGTACTTC	CASRRDRRPYEQYF
.	TRBV7-9	.	13	TRBJ1-1	TGTGCCAGCAGCTTCGGGGAGAACACTGAAGCTTTCTTT	CASSFGENTEAFF
.	TRBV12-2	.	12	TRBJ1-1	TGTGCAAGTCGCTTAGTGTCTTTCGAAGCTTTCTTT	CASRLVSFEAFF
.	TRBV19	.	13	TRBJ2-7	TGTGCCAGTATAGGGGACACCTCCTACGAGCAGTACTTC	CASIGDTSYEQYF
TRBD1	TRBV6-5	once	15	TRBJ2-7	TGTGCCAGCAGCCACCGGGACAGGGGTTCCTACGAGCAGTACTTC	CASSHRDRGSYEQYF
TRBD1	TRBV7-6	.	15	TRBJ1-1	TGTGCCAGCAGCTTAGGACGGACAGGCAACACTGAAGCTTTCTTT	CASSLGRTGNTEAFF
TRBD1	TRBV19	few	13	TRBJ1-2	TGTGCCAGTTCCGGGACAGAGGGCTATGGCTACACCTTC	CASSGTEGYGYTF
TRBD1	TRBV2	once	15	TRBJ2-7	TGTGCCAGCAGTGTGGGACAGGGGGCGTCTTACGAGCAGTACTTC	CASSVGQGASYEQYF
TRBD2	TRBV27	few	13	TRBJ2-1	TGTGCCAGCAGGGCGGGGGGCTACAATGAGCAGTTCTTC	CASRAGGYNEQFF
.	TRBV11-3	.	18	TRBJ1-2	TGTGCCAGCAGCTTAGGGAGGGACGGGGTGGCAGCTAACTATGGCTACACCTTC	CASSLGRDGVAANYGYTF
TRBD1	TRBV7-2	.	14	TRBJ1-4	TGTGCCAGCAGCCGGACAGGGGACGGGGAAAAACTGTTTTTT	CASSRTGDGEKLFF
TRBD1	TRBV14	.	13	TRBJ1-2	TGTGCCAGCAGCCCTGGGACAGGATATGGCTACACCTTC	CASSPGTGYGYTF
TRBD2	TRBV9	once	15	TRBJ2-5	TGTGCCAGCAGCCTTAGCGGGGGGCCCCAAGAGACCCAGTACTTC	CASSLSGGPQETQYF
.	TRBV4-3	.	15	TRBJ1-2	TGCGCCAGCAGCCATCGCGGAAGAGGAAACTATGGCTACACCTTC	CASSHRGRGNYGYTF
.	TRBV24-1	.	14	TRBJ1-3	TGTGCCACCGGCCGGGGGACCTCTGGAAACACCATATATTTT	CATGRGTSGNTIYF
TRBD1	TRBV28	few	14	TRBJ1-3	TGTGCCAGCATTAAACAGGGGACCGGAAACACCATATATTTT	CASIKQGTGNTIYF
.	TRBV3-1/TRBV3-2	.	15	TRBJ1-6	TGTGCCAGCAGCCAAGTAAGGGACTTCTATTCACCCCTCCACTTT	CASSQVRDFYSPLHF
TRBD1	TRBV6-4	.	13	TRBJ1-2	TGTGCCAGCAGTGGGACAGGTCAGTATGGCTACACCTTC	CASSGTGQYGYTF
.	TRBV2	few	15	TRBJ1-3	TGTGCCAGCAGTGAATCGCAGGGATCGGGAAACACCATATATTTT	CASSESQGSGNTIYF
.	TRBV2	.	13	TRBJ1-1	TGTGCCAGCAGCGTAGGACAGAACACTGAAGCTTTCTTT	CASSVGQNTEAFF
.	TRBV25-1	.	13	TRBJ1-1	TGTGCCAGCAGTATTACAGGGCACACTGAAGCTTTCTTT	CASSITGHTEAFF
TRBD1	TRBV19	.	15	TRBJ1-5	TGTGCCAGTACCCCCGGGACAGGACGCAATCAGCCCCAGCATTTT	CASTPGTGRNQPQHF